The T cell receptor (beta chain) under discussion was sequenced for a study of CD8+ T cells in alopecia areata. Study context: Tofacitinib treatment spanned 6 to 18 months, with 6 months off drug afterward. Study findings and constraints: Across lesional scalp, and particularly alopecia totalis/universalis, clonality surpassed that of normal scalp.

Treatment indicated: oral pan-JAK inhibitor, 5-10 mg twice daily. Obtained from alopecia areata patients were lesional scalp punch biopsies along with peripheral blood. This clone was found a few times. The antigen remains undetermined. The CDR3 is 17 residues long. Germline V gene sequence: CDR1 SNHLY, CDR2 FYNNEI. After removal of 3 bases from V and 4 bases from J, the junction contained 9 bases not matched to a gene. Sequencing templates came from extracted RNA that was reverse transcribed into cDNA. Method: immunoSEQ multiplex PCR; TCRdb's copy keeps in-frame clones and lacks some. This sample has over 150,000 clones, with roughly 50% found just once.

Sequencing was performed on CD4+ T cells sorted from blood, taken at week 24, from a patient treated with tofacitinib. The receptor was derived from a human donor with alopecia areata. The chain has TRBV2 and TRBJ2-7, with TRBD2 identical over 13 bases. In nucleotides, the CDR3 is TGTGCCAGCAGTGAGCCCCAAGGACTAGCGGGAGAGTACGAGCAGTACTTC. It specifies CASSEPQGLAGEYEQYF.